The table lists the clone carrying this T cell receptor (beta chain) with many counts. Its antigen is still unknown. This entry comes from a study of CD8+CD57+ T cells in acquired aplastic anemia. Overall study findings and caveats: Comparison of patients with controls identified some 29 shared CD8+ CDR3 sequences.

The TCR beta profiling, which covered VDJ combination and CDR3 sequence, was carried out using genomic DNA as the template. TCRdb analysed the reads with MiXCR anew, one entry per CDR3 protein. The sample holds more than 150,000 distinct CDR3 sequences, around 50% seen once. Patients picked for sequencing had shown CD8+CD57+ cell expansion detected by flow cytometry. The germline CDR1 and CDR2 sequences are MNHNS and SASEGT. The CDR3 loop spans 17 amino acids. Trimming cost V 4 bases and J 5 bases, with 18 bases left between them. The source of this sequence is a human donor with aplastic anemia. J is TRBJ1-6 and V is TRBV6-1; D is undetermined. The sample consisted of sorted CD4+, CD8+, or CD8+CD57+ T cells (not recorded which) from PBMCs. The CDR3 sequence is CASSGGPGLSDNSPLHF. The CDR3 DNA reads TGTGCCAGCAGTGGAGGACCCGGGCTATCGGATAATTCACCCCTCCACTTT.